This T cell receptor (beta chain) was observed in a study of glioma-infiltrating T cells. Study conclusions and caveats: Tissue-blood divergence was below expectation in non-neoplastic patients, above in gliomas. CDR3 overlap between tissue and blood was very small.

This clonotype was seen at least ten times. Its antigen remains unidentified. Germline-derived CDR1 and CDR2 are LGHDT and YNNKEL (reference sequence). The CDR3 sequence is 17 residues long. J lost 0 bases, V lost 2 bases, and 5 bases had no gene match. TCR alpha and beta CDR3 regions were amplified from RNA using iRepertoire nested multiplex PCR. TCRdb fed the multiplex PCR reads into MiXCR, producing one record per CDR3 protein. The sample includes about 200,000 distinct CDR3 sequences, more than 25% of them seen just once. The source material was glioma tissue, nonneoplastic brain tissue, or PBMCs (not recorded which). This sequence originates from a human donor with low-grade glioma or glioblastoma, undergoing nonglioma brain surgery, or in good health (not recorded which). The V and J genes are TRBV3-1 and TRBJ1-5; 9 nucleotides align to TRBD1. As DNA, the CDR3 is TGTGCCAGCAGCCAAACGACAGGGGGTTATAGCAATCAGCCCCAGCATTTT. Protein: CASSQTTGGYSNQPQHF.